These 12 T cell receptor beta chains were sequenced from one sample in a study of memory CD4+ T cells and cytomegalovirus serostatus. Single viable CD3+CD4+CD8-CD45RO+ cells were sorted as the memory CD4+ T cells. The data were produced by immunoSEQ multiplex PCR, yet TCRdb's version contains in-frame clones alone and is incomplete. The sample shows about 56,000 clones, 82% of them seen only once. The sample consisted of memory CD4+ T cells from blood. These receptors came from an adult in good health and CMV-seronegative.

V gene TRBV5-6 combines with J gene TRBJ2-7, with 7 bases lining up with TRBD1. Germline V lookup: CDR1 SGHDT, CDR2 YYEEEE. The CDR3 sequence is 14 residues long. V trimming: 0 bases; J trimming: 6 bases; junction bases outside the gene matches: 6. The CDR3: CASSLGSTGTEQYF. The CDR3 bases are TGTGCCAGCAGCTTGGGGTCGACAGGGACCGAGCAGTACTTC.

This clone was seen once. The chain is built from TRBV7-9 and TRBJ1-2, with D uncertain. Germline V gene sequence: CDR1 SEHNR, CDR2 FQNEAQ (reference sequence). Trimming pared 5 bases from V and 7 bases from J, leaving 8 bases between. CDR3 size: 11 residues. CDR3 DNA: TGTGCCAGCAGCCCGGCTGCTGGCTACACCTTC. This encodes CASSPAAGYTF. Combining the CDR3 with reference TRBV7-9 and TRBJ1-2 gives the whole variable domain DTGVSQNPRHKITKRGQNVTFRCDPISEHNRLYWYRQTLGQGPEFLTYFQNEAQLEKSRLLSDRFSAERPKGSFSTLEIQRTEQGDSAMYLCASSPAAGYTFGSGTRLTVV.

A word on this clone: This CDR3 is also generated by other DNA sequences in the sample. The rearrangement links TRBV7-2 to TRBJ1-4, with D unclear. The length of the CDR3 is 15 residues. The germline gives CDR1 SGHTA, CDR2 FQGNSA. Trimming took 1 base from V and 5 from J, leaving 11 bases between them. Written as DNA, the CDR3 is TGTGCCAGCAGCTTAGGGAGGGTCCCGAATGAAAAACTGTTTTTT. Its protein product is CASSLGRVPNEKLFF.

This sequence joins TRBV11-1 and TRBJ2-7; a weak D match, TRBD1 (5 bases). Deletions cut 5 bases from V and 2 bases from J, with 13 bases between. The germline gives CDR1 SGHAT, CDR2 FQDESV (reference sequence). The CDR3 length is 14 residues. The CDR3 DNA follows: TGTGCCAGCAGCCTATACGTAGGGGCCTACGAGCAGTACTTC. This codes for CASSLYVGAYEQYF.

The rearrangement links TRBV6-5 to TRBJ2-7; D is unresolved. The germline V gene has CDR1 MNHEY and CDR2 SVGAGI. V lost 10 bases, J lost 5 bases, and 12 bases lay in between. The CDR3 has 11 residues. CDR3 amino acids: CATTRRDEQYF. The DNA for the CDR3 is TGTGCCACCACACGCCGGGACGAGCAGTACTTC.

J is TRBJ2-3 and V is TRBV5-6; 8 nucleotides match TRBD2. The germline CDR1 and CDR2 sequences are SGHDT and YYEEEE. Trimming took 2 bases from V and 1 from J; bases not matched to a gene: 3. This CDR3 comprises 15 residues. This chain's CDR3 is CASSFLGLGTDTQYF. CDR3 DNA sequence: TGTGCCAGCAGCTTTTTGGGACTAGGCACAGATACGCAGTATTTT. The whole variable domain, remainder taken from reference TRBV5-6 and TRBJ2-3, is DAGVTQSPTHLIKTRGQQVTLRCSPKSGHDTVSWYQQALGQGPQFIFQYYEEEERQRGNFPDRFSGHQFPNYSSELNVNALLLGDSALYLCASSFLGLGTDTQYFGPGTRLTVL.

This chain joins TRBV6-1 and TRBJ2-5; unclear D gene. This CDR3 spans 14 amino acids. The germline V gene encodes CDR1 MNHNS and CDR2 SASEGT. V gave up 1 base and J gave up 0 bases, with 6 bases separating them. The CDR3 region is CASSEGWNQETQYF. The CDR3 region has the DNA TGTGCCAGCAGTGAAGGGTGGAACCAAGAGACCCAGTACTTC.

This rearrangement joins TRBV5-8 to TRBJ2-5; D remains ambiguous. The germline V gene encodes CDR1 SGHTS and CDR2 YDEGEE. This CDR3 contains 11 residues. The V end was cut by 2 bases, the J end by 5 bases, with 4 bases between. The CDR3 sequence is CASSFLETQYF. CDR3 DNA sequence: TGTGCCAGCAGCTTTTTGGAGACCCAGTACTTC. Together with reference TRBV5-8 and TRBJ2-5, the CDR3 gives the full variable domain: EAGVTQSPTHLIKTRGQQATLRCSPISGHTSVYWYQQALGLGLQFLLWYDEGEERNRGNFPPRFSGRQFPNYSSELNVNALELEDSALYLCASSFLETQYFGPGTRLLVL.

This chain uses TRBV7-2 with TRBJ2-1, with 11 bases lining up with TRBD2. This CDR3 region has 15 residues. Germline trimming cut 3 bases from V and 9 bases from J; bases unmatched to any gene: 7. Germline V gene lookup returns CDR1 SGHTA and CDR2 FQGNSA. The CDR3: CASSLSSGGKGEQFF. The DNA for the CDR3 is TGTGCCAGCAGCTTGTCTAGCGGGGGGAAGGGTGAGCAGTTCTTC.

This clone was counted a single time. The V and J genes are TRBV18 and TRBJ1-2; possible D gene TRBD1, 6 bases. Germline V CDR1 and CDR2: KGHSH, LQKENI. The CDR3 covers 11 residues. V lost 3 bases and J lost 8, with 7 bases in between. This CDR3 reads CASSPDRGYTF. The CDR3 bases are TGTGCCAGCTCACCGGACAGAGGCTACACCTTC.

The gene calls are TRBV9 and TRBJ1-2, with D possibly matching TRBD1 (6 bases). The CDR3 covers 14 residues. Germline CDR1 and CDR2: SGDLS and YYNGEE. V lost 4 bases and J 4 bases, leaving 14 bases between the germline ends. As DNA, the CDR3 is TGTGCCAGCAGCTCCCAGCAGGGGTTCTATGGCTACACCTTC. Protein product: CASSSQQGFYGYTF.

Worth noting for this clone: The germline gene is not matched at one end of the junction; a read error may be the cause. The J gene is TRBJ2-2, the V gene TRBV4-1, with 11 bases aligning to TRBD1. The CDR3 has 15 residues. Germline CDR1 reads MGHRA; CDR2 reads YSYEKL. CDR3 nucleotides: TGCGCCAGAAGCCCACGGGACAGGGGGGCCGGGGAGCTGTTTTTT. Its protein product is CARSPRDRGAGELFF.